This TCR beta chain was sequenced for a study of blood T cell repertoires in COVID-19. Study as a whole: Samples representing acute and convalescent COVID-19 were sourced from the United States, Italy and Spain.

The V end lost 0 bases, the J end lost 10 bases, and 13 bases lay between the germline ends. This CDR3 spans 15 amino acids. The V gene's germline CDR1 is WSHSY and CDR2 SAAADI. Under the authors' procedure: Using reference gene primer amplification, nucleated cell counts were estimated. The data were produced by immunoSEQ multiplex PCR, yet TCRdb's version contains in-frame clones alone and is incomplete. V, J and clone size derive from that table, while D and trimming were established from the DNA sequence. Here the sample spans approximately 100,000 clones, roughly 81% being singletons. The chain carries TRBV10-2 and TRBJ1-6; maybe TRBD1 (6 bases). Sequencing was done on a sample of peripheral blood. The clonotype comes from a human donor in a cohort sampled during active COVID-19. CDR3 in amino acids: CASSESPGEYSPLHF. The CDR3 region has the DNA TGCGCCAGCAGTGAGTCGCCAGGGGAGTACTCACCCCTCCACTTT.